This T cell receptor (beta chain) derives from a study of blood T cell repertoires in COVID-19 (dated by TCRdb to 2018 to 2021). Broadly, across the study: Samples from collaborators originated in the United States, Italy and Spain and spanned both the acute and convalescent phases of COVID-19. The prospective study material was composed of cDNA or gDNA derived from T cells, B-cell-depleted T cells, or PBMCs. Deeply sampled blood TCRbeta repertoires from subjects exposed to, actively infected with, or recovered from COVID-19 were included in the dataset. The repertoires were made available in a free public database intended to serve as a resource for research on the immune response to SARS-CoV-2. The samples were drawn from two sources: the first 160 participants of the ongoing ImmuneRACE study, and 1,200 or so subjects contributed by 6 global collaborators. A de-identified subject ID, COVID-19 status, age in years and sex were almost always included in the sample metadata. Where available, HLA class I and class II types were taken from metadata supplied by the sample provider and were not determined by assay-based typing.

As concerns this clone: What antigen it recognizes has not been identified. No base quality values were provided; no much bigger clone lies one nucleotide off.

Beyond this particular receptor, the publication reports: Clinical and demographic metadata were provided uncurated, with the amount varying by source and participant.

CDR1 and CDR2 are drawn from the germline V gene: SGHDT, YYEEEE. Germline trimming: 4 bases from V, 0 bases from J; junction bases outside gene matches: 7. The CDR3 sequence holds 17 residues, the cysteine and phenylalanine included. The retained sequence is limited to the CDR3, 51 bases, with the frame set at the first base. Collaborating institutions collected whole blood in K2EDTA tubes following their own protocols. For TCRbeta analysis, collaborator samples were shipped as frozen whole blood, as isolated PBMCs, or as DNA extracted from either sample type. TCRbeta CDR3 regions were amplified from genomic DNA by means of the immunoSEQ Assay, a bias-controlled multiplex PCR. On the study's bioinformatics: Nucleated cell counts per sample were estimated from amplification of reference gene primers within the assay. To quantify the absolute abundance of each unique TCRbeta CDR3 rearrangement, sequence reads were collapsed and filtered. For each sample, productive Simpson clonality was calculated by taking the square root of Simpson's diversity index across productive rearrangements. The table was pulled from immuneACCESS by TCRdb, which kept in-frame rearrangements only. Such tables lose some clones; where checked, under half of the loss comes from unresolved V genes, and the rest has no known cause. The V and J calls and clone size come from that table; D and trimming were worked out from the DNA. The sample profile shows 80,000 to 100,000 clones; about 85% of them were found once. The ten largest account for roughly 4.3% of the sample.

This TCR derives from a man between 65 and 80 years old with acute or convalescent COVID-19. The chain was built from TRBV5-6 and TRBJ1-6, with 7 central nucleotides matching TRBD1. Sequencing was performed on peripheral blood. The DNA reads TGTGCCAGCAGCGACACAGGGGTCAGCTCCTATAATTCACCCCTCCACTTT. It translates to CASSDTGVSSYNSPLHF.